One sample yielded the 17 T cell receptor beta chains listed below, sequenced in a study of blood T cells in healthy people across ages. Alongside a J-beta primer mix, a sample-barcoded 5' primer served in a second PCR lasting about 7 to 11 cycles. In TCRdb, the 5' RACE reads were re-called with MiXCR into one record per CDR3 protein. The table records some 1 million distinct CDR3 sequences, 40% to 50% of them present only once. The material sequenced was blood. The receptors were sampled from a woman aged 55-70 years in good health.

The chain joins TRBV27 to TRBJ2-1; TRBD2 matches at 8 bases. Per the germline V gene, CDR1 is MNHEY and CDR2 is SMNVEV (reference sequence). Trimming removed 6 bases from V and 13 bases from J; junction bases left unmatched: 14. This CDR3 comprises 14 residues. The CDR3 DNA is TGTGCCAGCAGCAGAGCGGGAGCTGGGGAGACCCAGTTCTTC. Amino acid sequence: CASSRAGAGETQFF.

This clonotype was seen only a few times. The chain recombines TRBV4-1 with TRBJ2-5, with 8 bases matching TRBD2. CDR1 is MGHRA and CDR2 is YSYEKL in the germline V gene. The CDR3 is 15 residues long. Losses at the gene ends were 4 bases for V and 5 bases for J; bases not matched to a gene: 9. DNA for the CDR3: TGCGCCAGCAGCCCCCAGTGGGGACTAGTGGAGACCCAGTACTTC. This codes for CASSPQWGLVETQYF.

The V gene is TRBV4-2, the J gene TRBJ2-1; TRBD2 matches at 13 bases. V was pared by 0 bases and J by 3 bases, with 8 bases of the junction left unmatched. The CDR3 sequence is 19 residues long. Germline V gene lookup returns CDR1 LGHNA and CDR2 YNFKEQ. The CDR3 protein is CASSQDPTSGRRFYNEQFF. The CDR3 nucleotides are TGTGCCAGCAGCCAAGATCCGACTAGCGGGAGGCGTTTCTACAATGAGCAGTTCTTC.

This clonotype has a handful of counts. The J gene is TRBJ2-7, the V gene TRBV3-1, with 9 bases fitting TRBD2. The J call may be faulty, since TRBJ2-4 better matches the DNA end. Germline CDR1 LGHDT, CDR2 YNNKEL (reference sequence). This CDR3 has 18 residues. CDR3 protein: CASSQFLREGPDPAIQYF. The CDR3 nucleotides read TGTGCCAGCAGCCAATTTTTGCGGGAGGGCCCGGACCCTGCCATTCAGTACTTC.

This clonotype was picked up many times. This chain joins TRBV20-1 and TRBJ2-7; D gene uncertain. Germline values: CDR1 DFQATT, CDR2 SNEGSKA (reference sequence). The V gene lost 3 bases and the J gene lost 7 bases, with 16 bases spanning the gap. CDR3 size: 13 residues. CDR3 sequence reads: CSARQVSSGEQYF. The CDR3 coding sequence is TGCAGTGCTAGGCAGGTTTCCTCTGGGGAGCAGTACTTC.

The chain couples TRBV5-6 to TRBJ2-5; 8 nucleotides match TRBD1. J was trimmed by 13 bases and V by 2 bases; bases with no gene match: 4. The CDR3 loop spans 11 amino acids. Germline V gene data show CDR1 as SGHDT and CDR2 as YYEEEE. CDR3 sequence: CASSFGQGWYF. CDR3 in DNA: TGTGCCAGCAGCTTTGGACAGGGATGGTACTTC.

The CDR3 DNA follows: TGTGCCAGCAGCTTAGGGCTAGCGGATACCAATGAGCAGTTCTTC. Amino acid sequence: CASSLGLADTNEQFF. V usage is TRBV11-2 and J usage is TRBJ2-1; the match to TRBD2 covers 7 bases. In germline, CDR1 is SGHAT, CDR2 FQNNGV. The CDR3 loop spans 15 amino acids. Trimming cost V 1 base and J 6 bases; bases outside gene matches: 6.

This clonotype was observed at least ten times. For the CDR3, the DNA is TGTGCCAGCAGCCCAGCAGGGACTAGCGGAACCTCTAGCACAGATACGCAGTATTTT. Translating gives CASSPAGTSGTSSTDTQYF. The chain joins TRBV4-2 to TRBJ2-3; 11 bases fit TRBD2. The germline CDR1 and CDR2 sequences are LGHNA and YNFKEQ. The ends lost 4 bases at V and 0 bases at J; junction bases unmatched: 12. There are 19 residues in the CDR3.

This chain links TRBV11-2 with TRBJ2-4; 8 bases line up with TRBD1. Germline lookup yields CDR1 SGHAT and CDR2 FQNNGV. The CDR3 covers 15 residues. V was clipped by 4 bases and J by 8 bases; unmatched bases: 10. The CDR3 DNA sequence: TGTGCCAGCAGCTACCGACAGGGGTCAAGGGACATTCAGTACTTC. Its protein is CASSYRQGSRDIQYF.

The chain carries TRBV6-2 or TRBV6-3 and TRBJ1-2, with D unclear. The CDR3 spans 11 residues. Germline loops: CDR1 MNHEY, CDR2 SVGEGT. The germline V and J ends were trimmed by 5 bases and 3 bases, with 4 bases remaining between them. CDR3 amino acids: CASSPHYGYTF. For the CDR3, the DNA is TGTGCCAGCAGTCCCCACTATGGCTACACCTTC.

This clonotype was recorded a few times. CDR3 coding DNA: TGTGCCAGCGAGGATCCATACGAGCAGTACTTC. Protein sequence: CASEDPYEQYF. J is TRBJ2-7 and V is TRBV6-2 or TRBV6-3; no firm D call. CDR3 size: 11 residues. CDR1 and CDR2 (germline): MNHEY, SVGEGT. Trimming took off 8 bases at V and 4 bases at J, with 9 bases between the two ends.

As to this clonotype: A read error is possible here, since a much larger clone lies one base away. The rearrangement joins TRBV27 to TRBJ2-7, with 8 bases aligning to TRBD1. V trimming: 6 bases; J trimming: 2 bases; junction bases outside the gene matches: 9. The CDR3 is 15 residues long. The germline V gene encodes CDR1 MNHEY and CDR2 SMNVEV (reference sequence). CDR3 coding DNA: TGTGCCAGCAGCTCCTGTGGGACAGGACCCTACGAGCAGTACTTC. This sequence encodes CASSSCGTGPYEQYF.

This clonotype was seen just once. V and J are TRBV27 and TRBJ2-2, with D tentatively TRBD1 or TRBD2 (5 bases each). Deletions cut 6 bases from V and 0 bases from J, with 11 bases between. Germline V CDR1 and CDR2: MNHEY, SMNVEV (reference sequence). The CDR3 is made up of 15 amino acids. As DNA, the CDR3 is TGTGCCAGCAGGGCCGGGACGGCGAACACCGGGGAGCTGTTTTTT. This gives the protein CASRAGTANTGELFF.

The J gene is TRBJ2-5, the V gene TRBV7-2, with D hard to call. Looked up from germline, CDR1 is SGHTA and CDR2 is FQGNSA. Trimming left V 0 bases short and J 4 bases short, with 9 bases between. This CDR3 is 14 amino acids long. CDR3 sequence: CASSLASPRETQYF. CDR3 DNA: TGTGCCAGCAGCTTAGCTAGCCCGCGAGAGACCCAGTACTTC.

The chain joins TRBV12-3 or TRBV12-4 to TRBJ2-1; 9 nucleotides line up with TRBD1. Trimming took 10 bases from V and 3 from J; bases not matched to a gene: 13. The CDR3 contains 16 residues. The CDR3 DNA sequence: TGTGCCACCGTACCTTTAGGGGGACAGGGCTACAATGAGCAGTTCTTC. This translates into CATVPLGGQGYNEQFF.

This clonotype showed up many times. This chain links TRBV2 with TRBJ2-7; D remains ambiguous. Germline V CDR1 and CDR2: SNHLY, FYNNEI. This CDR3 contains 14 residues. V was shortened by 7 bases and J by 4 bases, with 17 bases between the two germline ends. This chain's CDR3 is CASIPAAGGYEQYF. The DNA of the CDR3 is TGTGCCAGCATCCCGGCCGCTGGTGGTTACGAGCAGTACTTC.

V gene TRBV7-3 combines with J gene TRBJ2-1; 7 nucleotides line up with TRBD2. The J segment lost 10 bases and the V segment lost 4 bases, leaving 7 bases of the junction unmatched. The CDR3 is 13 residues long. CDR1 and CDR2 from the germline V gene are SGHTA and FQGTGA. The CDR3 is CASSWGGVAEQFF. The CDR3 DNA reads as TGTGCCAGCAGCTGGGGAGGGGTAGCGGAGCAGTTCTTC.